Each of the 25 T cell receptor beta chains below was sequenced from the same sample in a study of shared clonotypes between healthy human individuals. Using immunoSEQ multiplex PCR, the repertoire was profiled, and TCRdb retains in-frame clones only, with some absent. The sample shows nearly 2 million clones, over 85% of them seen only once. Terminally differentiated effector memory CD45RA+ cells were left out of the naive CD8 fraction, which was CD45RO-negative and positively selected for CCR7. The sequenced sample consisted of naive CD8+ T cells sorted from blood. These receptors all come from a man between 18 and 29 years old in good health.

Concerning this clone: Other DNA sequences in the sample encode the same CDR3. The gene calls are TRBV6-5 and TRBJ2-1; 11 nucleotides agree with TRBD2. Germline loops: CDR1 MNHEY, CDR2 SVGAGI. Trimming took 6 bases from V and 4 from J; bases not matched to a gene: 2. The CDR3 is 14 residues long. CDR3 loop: CASRGTSGYNEQFF. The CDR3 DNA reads TGTGCCAGCAGGGGGACTAGCGGTTACAATGAGCAGTTCTTC.

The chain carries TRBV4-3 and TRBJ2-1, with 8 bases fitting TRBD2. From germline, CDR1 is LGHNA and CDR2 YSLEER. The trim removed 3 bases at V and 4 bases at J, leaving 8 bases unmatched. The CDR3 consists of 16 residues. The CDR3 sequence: CASSQVWSGGYNEQFF. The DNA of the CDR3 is TGCGCCAGCAGCCAGGTCTGGTCGGGAGGGTACAATGAGCAGTTCTTC.

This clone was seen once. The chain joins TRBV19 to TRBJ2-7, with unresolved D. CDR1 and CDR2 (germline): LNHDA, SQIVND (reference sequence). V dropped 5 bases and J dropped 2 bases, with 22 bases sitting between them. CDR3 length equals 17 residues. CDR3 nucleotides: TGTGCCAGTAGTCCCCCGCCGAGCAGTCCTTTTACCTACGAGCAGTACTTC. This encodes CASSPPPSSPFTYEQYF.

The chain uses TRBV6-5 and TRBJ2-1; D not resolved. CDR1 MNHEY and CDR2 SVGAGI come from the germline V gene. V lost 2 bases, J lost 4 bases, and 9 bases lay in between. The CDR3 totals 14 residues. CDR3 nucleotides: TGTGCCAGCAGTTACGCCGAAAATTACAATGAGCAGTTCTTC. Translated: CASSYAENYNEQFF.

CDR3 nucleotides: TGTGCCAGCAGTTACGGGTCCTACGAGCAGTACTTC. It is translated as CASSYGSYEQYF. The chain links TRBV27 to TRBJ2-7; D remains unclear. This CDR3 comprises 12 residues. The ends were cut back, 4 bases at V and 1 base at J, with 5 bases in the middle. Germline CDR1 and CDR2: MNHEY and SMNVEV (reference sequence).

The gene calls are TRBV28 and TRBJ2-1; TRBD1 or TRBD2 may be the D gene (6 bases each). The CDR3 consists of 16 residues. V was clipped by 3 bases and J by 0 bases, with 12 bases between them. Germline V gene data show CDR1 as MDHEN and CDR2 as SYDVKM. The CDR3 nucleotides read TGTGCCAGCAGTTTTTGGGGGGCGAGCTCCTACAATGAGCAGTTCTTC. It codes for CASSFWGASSYNEQFF.

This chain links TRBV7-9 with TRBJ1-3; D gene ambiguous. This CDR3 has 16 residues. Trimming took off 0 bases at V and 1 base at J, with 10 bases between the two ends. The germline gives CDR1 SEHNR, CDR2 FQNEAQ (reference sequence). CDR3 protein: CASSLAYSFSGNTIYF. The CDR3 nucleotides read TGTGCCAGCAGCTTAGCGTACAGTTTTTCTGGAAACACCATATATTTT.

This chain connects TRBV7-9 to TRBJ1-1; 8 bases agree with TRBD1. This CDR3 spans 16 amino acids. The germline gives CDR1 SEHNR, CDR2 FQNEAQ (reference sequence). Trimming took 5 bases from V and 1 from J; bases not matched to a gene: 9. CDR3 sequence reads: CASSLSPGTGNTEAFF. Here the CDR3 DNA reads TGTGCCAGCAGCCTATCGCCCGGGACAGGGAACACTGAAGCTTTCTTT.

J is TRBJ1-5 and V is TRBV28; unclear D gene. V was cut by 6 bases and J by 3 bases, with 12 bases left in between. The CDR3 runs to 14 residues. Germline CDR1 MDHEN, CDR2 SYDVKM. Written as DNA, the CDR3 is TGTGCCAGCAGGAGGTCGGGAGACAATCAGCCCCAGCATTTT. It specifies CASRRSGDNQPQHF. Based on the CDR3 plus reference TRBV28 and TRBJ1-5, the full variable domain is DVKVTQSSRYLVKRTGEKVFLECVQDMDHENMFWYRQDPGLGLRLIYFSYDVKMKEKGDIPEGYSVSREKKERFSLILESASTNQTSMYLCASRRSGDNQPQHFGDGTRLSIL.

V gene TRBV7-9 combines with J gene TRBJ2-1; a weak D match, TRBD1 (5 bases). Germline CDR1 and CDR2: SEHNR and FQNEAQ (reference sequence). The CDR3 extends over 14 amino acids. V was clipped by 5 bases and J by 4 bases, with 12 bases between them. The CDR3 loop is CASSGVGAYNEQFF. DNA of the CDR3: TGTGCCAGCAGCGGAGTAGGGGCTTACAATGAGCAGTTCTTC.

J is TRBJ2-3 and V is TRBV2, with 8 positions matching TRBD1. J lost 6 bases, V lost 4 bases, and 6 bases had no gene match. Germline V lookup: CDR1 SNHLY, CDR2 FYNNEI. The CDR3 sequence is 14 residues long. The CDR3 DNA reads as TGTGCCAGCAGTGTTGACAGGGGTTTGGATACGCAGTATTTT. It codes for CASSVDRGLDTQYF.

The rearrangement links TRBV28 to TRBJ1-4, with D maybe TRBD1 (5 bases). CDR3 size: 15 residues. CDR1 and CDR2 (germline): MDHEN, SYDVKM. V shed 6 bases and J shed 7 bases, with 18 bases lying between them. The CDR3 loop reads CASSPAGGRGEKLFF. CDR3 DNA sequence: TGTGCCAGCAGCCCCGCTGGCGGGAGGGGTGAAAAACTGTTTTTT.

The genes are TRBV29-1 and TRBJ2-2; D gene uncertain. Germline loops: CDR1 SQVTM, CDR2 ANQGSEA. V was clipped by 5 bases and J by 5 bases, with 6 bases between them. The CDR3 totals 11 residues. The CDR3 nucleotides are TGCAGCGTTTGGGAAACCGGGGAGCTGTTTTTT. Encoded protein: CSVWETGELFF.

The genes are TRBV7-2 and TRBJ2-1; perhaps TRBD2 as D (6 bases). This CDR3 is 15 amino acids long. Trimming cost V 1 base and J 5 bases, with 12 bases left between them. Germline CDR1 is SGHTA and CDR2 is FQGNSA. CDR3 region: CASSLGAGSNNEQFF. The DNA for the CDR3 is TGTGCCAGCAGCTTAGGGGCGGGATCTAACAATGAGCAGTTCTTC.

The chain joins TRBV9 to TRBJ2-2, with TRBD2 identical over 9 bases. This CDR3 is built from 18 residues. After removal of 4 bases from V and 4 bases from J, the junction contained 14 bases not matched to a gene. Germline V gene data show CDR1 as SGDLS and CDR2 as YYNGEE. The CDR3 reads CASSILRDSGGATGELFF. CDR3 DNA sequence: TGTGCCAGCAGCATATTAAGGGATAGCGGGGGCGCCACCGGGGAGCTGTTTTTT.

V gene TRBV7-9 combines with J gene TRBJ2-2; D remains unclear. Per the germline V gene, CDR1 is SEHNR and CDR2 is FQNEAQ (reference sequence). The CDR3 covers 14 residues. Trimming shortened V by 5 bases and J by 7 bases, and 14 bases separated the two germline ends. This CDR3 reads CASSHGPRGGELFF. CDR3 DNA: TGTGCCAGCAGCCACGGACCCCGCGGCGGGGAGCTGTTTTTT.

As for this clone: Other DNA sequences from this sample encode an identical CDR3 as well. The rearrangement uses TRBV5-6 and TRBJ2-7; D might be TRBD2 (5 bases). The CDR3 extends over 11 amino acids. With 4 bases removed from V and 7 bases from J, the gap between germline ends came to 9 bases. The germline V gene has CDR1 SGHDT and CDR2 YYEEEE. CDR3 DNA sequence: TGTGCCAGCAGCGTCCCGGGGGAGCAGTACTTC. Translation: CASSVPGEQYF.

The CDR3 bases are TGCAGCGTTGTTTTTGATTGGGGTAGTCTTGAAGCTTTCTTT. Protein: CSVVFDWGSLEAFF. V usage is TRBV29-1 and J usage is TRBJ1-1; no definite D call. Germline CDR1 reads SQVTM; CDR2 reads ANQGSEA. The CDR3 is 14 amino acids. V lost 4 bases and J 7 bases, leaving 19 bases between the germline ends.

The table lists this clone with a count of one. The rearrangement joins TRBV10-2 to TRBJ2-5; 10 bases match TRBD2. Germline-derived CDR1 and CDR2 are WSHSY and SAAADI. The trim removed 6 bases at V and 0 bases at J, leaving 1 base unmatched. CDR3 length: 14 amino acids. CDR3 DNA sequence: TGCGCCAGCAGCGGGACTAGCGACCAAGAGACCCAGTACTTC. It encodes CASSGTSDQETQYF.

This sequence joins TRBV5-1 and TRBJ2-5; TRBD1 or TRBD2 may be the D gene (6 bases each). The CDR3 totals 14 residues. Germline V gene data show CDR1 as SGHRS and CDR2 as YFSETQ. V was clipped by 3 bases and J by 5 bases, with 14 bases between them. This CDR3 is CASSYLGGRETQYF. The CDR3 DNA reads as TGCGCCAGCAGCTACCTGGGGGGCCGGGAGACCCAGTACTTC.

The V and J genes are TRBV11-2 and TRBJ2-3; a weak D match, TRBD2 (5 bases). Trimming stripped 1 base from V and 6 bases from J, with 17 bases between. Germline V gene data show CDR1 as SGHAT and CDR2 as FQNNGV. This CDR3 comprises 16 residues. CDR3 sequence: CASSLVYRGRGDTQYF. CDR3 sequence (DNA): TGTGCCAGCAGCTTAGTTTATCGCGGTAGAGGGGATACGCAGTATTTT.

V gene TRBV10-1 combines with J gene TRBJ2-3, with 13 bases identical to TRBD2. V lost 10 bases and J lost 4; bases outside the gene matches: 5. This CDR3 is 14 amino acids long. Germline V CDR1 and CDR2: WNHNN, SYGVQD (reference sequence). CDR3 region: CATGTSGMADTQYF. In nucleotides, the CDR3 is TGCGCCACTGGGACTAGCGGGATGGCAGATACGCAGTATTTT.

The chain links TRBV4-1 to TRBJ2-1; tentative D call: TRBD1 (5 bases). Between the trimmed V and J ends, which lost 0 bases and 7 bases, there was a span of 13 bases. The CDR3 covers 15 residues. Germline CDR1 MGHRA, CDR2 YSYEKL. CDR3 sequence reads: CASSQDQGGWNEQFF. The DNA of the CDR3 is TGCGCCAGCAGCCAAGATCAGGGTGGCTGGAATGAGCAGTTCTTC.

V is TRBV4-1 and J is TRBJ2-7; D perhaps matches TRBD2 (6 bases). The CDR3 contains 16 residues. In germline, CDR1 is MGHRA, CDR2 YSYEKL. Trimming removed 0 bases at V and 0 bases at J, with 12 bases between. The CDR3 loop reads CASSQDPTGSSYEQYF. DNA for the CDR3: TGCGCCAGCAGCCAAGATCCCACCGGGAGCTCCTACGAGCAGTACTTC.

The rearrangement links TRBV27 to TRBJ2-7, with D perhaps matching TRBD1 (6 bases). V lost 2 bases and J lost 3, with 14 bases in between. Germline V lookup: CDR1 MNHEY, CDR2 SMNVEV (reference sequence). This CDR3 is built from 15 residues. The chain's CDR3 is CASSLPGAGFYEQYF. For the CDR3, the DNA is TGTGCCAGCAGTTTACCAGGGGCGGGTTTCTACGAGCAGTACTTC.